This T cell receptor (beta chain) was captured by sequencing in a study of T cell clones after liver transplantation. Study-level information: Three of eight recipients were HCV-positive; others had non-autoimmune, non-viral indications.

General study points: Graft donor-reactive T cells may have migrated into the graft rather than being deleted.

Unstimulated PBMCs were sorted into CD3+CD4+ and CD3+CD8+ populations. As concerns this clone: Antigen: not known.

The table came from immunoSEQ multiplex PCR; TCRdb's copy has only in-frame clones and leaves some out. The table records some 120,000 clones, 90% of them present only once. This clonotype was obtained from a human patient who received a liver transplant. A share of the T cells may be of graft donor origin. This specimen consisted of CD4+ T cells from blood, obtained 12 months after liver transplant.

CDR3 in amino acids: CASIDRGTEAFF. The CDR3 nucleotides are TGTGCCAGCATAGACAGGGGAACTGAAGCTTTCTTT. The chain links TRBV2 to TRBJ1-1; 8 bases map to TRBD1. The CDR3 length is 12 residues. V was clipped by 7 bases and J by 5 bases; unmatched bases: 3. Germline V CDR1 and CDR2: SNHLY, FYNNEI.